The source of this T cell receptor (beta chain) is a study of T cells in Graves' hyperthyroidism and ophthalmopathy. Study findings and constraints: Before onset, by a median of about six months, the model predicted ophthalmopathy. Blood also showed most of the thyroid clonotypes that were expanded above 0.001.

Inclusion characteristics of ophthalmopathy patients comprised a Clinical Activity Score of at least 3, a NOSPECS grade of at least 4, and duration under 3 months. Using RNA transcripts as the source, TCR beta CDR3 regions were amplified. In the first-round RT-PCR of the TCR CDR3, the HTBI primer set was used. Via MiXCR, TCRdb re-called the multiplex PCR reads, giving one row per CDR3 protein. The repertoire includes 300,000 to 400,000 distinct CDR3 sequences, about 14% of them detected once, and about 18% sits in the top ten. This clonotype was observed a single time. The antigen remains undetermined. A much larger clone differs by one base, so this may be a read error. The CDR3 contains 15 residues. Trimming cost V 1 base and J 4 bases, with 13 bases left between them. Germline CDR1 and CDR2: LNHDA and SQIVND (reference sequence).

The rearrangement joins TRBV19 to TRBJ1-1; D ambiguous. This TCR came from a woman aged 25 to 39 with Graves' ophthalmopathy. The sequenced sample was blood. The CDR3 DNA follows: TGTGCCAGTAGTATAGTAAGTGTAGGGCGCACTGAAGCTTTCTTT. Translating gives CASSIVSVGRTEAFF.